These 20 T cell receptor beta chains share one sample of origin, sequenced in a study of blood T cell repertoires in COVID-19. Generated by immunoSEQ multiplex PCR, the TCRdb table keeps only in-frame clones and is missing some. The data show a few hundred thousand clones, more than 85% seen once. The sequencing input was peripheral blood. The receptors originated from a man between 60 and 75 years old with acute or convalescent COVID-19.

The CDR3 DNA is TGTGCCAGCAGCACCCCCCGGGGGACCGCTTACGAGCAGTACTTC. Its translation: CASSTPRGTAYEQYF. V is TRBV11-2 and J is TRBJ2-7; D might be TRBD2 (6 bases). With 5 bases removed from V and 4 bases from J, the gap between germline ends came to 18 bases. The CDR3 covers 15 residues. Germline V lookup: CDR1 SGHAT, CDR2 FQNNGV.

The chain has TRBV7-8 and TRBJ2-1; TRBD2 matches 7 bases. The CDR3 consists of 16 residues. The germline CDR1 and CDR2 sequences are SGHVS and FQNEAQ. Germline trimming cut 5 bases from V and 5 bases from J; bases unmatched to any gene: 12. CDR3 nucleotide sequence: TGTGCCAGCAGCCTAGGGACTATCGGCAAACACAATGAGCAGTTCTTC. As protein: CASSLGTIGKHNEQFF.

This clone was picked up one time. V and J are TRBV20-1 and TRBJ1-2, with a tentative D call TRBD1 (5 bases). Between the trimmed V and J ends, which lost 2 bases and 7 bases, there was a span of 8 bases. This CDR3 has 11 amino acids. Germline CDR1 is DFQATT and CDR2 is SNEGSKA (reference sequence). The CDR3 DNA follows: TGCAGTGCTAGAACAGGCTTTGGCTACACCTTC. Translating it yields CSARTGFGYTF.

This chain links TRBV5-1 with TRBJ2-1; TRBD2 matches at 13 bases. After removal of 0 bases from V and 6 bases from J, the junction contained 3 bases not matched to a gene. The germline gives CDR1 SGHRS, CDR2 YFSETQ. This CDR3 comprises 16 residues. CDR3 loop: CASSLETSGGTNEQFF. The CDR3 nucleotides are TGCGCCAGCAGCTTGGAGACTAGCGGGGGGACCAATGAGCAGTTCTTC.

In this sample, this clone turned up a few times. V and J are TRBV13 and TRBJ1-1; no firm D call. The CDR3 has 16 residues. Germline V CDR1 and CDR2: PRHDT, FYEKMQ (reference sequence). The germline V and J ends were trimmed by 3 bases and 1 base, with 15 bases remaining between them. The chain's CDR3 is CASSLRVSGRNTEAFF. The CDR3 DNA reads TGTGCCAGCAGCTTGCGCGTGTCGGGGAGGAACACTGAAGCTTTCTTT.

The V call is TRBV7-9, the J call TRBJ1-4; 7 bases are shared with TRBD1. Unmatched junction bases numbered 9, after V lost 2 bases and J lost 6 bases. This CDR3 has 16 residues. The germline CDR1 and CDR2 sequences are SEHNR and FQNEAQ (reference sequence). The CDR3 loop reads CASSLYGGQPDEKLFF. As DNA, the CDR3 is TGTGCCAGCAGCTTATATGGGGGACAGCCGGATGAAAAACTGTTTTTT.

V gene TRBV9 combines with J gene TRBJ2-7; maybe TRBD2 (5 bases). V shed 3 bases and J shed 1 base, with 17 bases lying between them. The CDR3 extends over 16 amino acids. Germline loops: CDR1 SGDLS, CDR2 YYNGEE. DNA for the CDR3: TGTGCCAGCAGCGCAAACCCGGGGTCCCAATCCTACGAGCAGTACTTC. Its protein is CASSANPGSQSYEQYF.

This clone was counted once. The chain carries TRBV7-3 and TRBJ1-2; TRBD1 agrees at 8 bases. The CDR3 has 13 residues. With 2 bases clipped from V and 8 bases from J, the junction kept 4 bases outside the gene matches. Germline CDR1 and CDR2: SGHTA and FQGTGA. The CDR3 DNA is TGTGCCAGCAGCTTAGGACAGGGAGACGGCTACACCTTC. It translates to CASSLGQGDGYTF.

The DNA of the CDR3 is TGCGCCAGCAGCCTTGGGGAGGGGGAGCAGCCCCAGCATTTT. Translation: CASSLGEGEQPQHF. The rearrangement links TRBV5-1 to TRBJ1-5; a weak D match, TRBD1 (6 bases). Trimming removed 4 bases at V and 7 bases at J, with 15 bases between. CDR3 length equals 14 residues. Looked up from germline, CDR1 is SGHRS and CDR2 is YFSETQ.

The chain couples TRBV15 to TRBJ1-1; D remains unclear. The CDR3 spans 14 residues. V was clipped by 5 bases and J by 5 bases, with 15 bases between them. The germline gives CDR1 LNHNV, CDR2 YYDKDF (reference sequence). DNA for the CDR3: TGTGCCACCAGCCTAGGCGGGGTGGGAACTGAAGCTTTCTTT. Translated: CATSLGGVGTEAFF.

The gene calls are TRBV2 and TRBJ1-1; perhaps TRBD1 as D (5 bases). The CDR3 runs 12 residues. V gave up 8 bases and J gave up 5 bases, with 12 bases separating them. CDR1 and CDR2 from the germline V gene are SNHLY and FYNNEI. The CDR3 is CASFGGSTEAFF. In DNA form, the CDR3 reads TGTGCCAGCTTCGGGGGATCGACTGAAGCTTTCTTT.

The chain employs TRBV7-9 and TRBJ2-3; 12 bases line up with TRBD2. Germline V gene data show CDR1 as SEHNR and CDR2 as FQNEAQ (reference sequence). Germline trimming cut 5 bases from V and 5 bases from J; bases unmatched to any gene: 8. The CDR3 is made up of 16 amino acids. This CDR3 is CASSPQGLAGLDTQYF. For the CDR3, the DNA is TGTGCCAGCAGCCCGCAAGGACTAGCGGGGTTAGATACGCAGTATTTT.

This sequence joins TRBV4-2 and TRBJ1-5, with D possibly matching TRBD1 (6 bases). Germline V gene lookup returns CDR1 LGHNA and CDR2 YNFKEQ. This CDR3 has 15 residues. Trimming shortened V by 1 base and J by 3 bases, and 10 bases separated the two germline ends. The CDR3 loop is CASSQVWTANQPQHF. The CDR3 bases are TGTGCCAGCAGCCAAGTGTGGACAGCCAATCAGCCCCAGCATTTT.

This chain connects TRBV19 to TRBJ1-1, with 7 bases that match TRBD1. Germline CDR1 and CDR2: LNHDA and SQIVND (reference sequence). The CDR3 spans 13 residues. The V and J ends lost 7 bases and 6 bases, in that order; junction bases with no gene match: 8. This CDR3 is CASNPTGRPEAFF. The CDR3 region has the DNA TGTGCCAGTAACCCGACAGGGCGGCCTGAAGCTTTCTTT.

Many counts were recorded for this clone. This rearrangement joins TRBV6-6 to TRBJ1-1, with D possibly matching TRBD1 (5 bases). CDR3 length: 14 amino acids. Germline V gene sequence: CDR1 MNHNY, CDR2 SVGAGI (reference sequence). Between the trimmed V and J ends, which lost 0 bases and 4 bases, there was a span of 9 bases. The CDR3 nucleotides read TGTGCCAGCAGTTACTCTCCAGGGATCACTGAAGCTTTCTTT. Encoded protein: CASSYSPGITEAFF.

V is TRBV19 and J is TRBJ2-3; D is perhaps TRBD2 (5 bases). CDR3 length equals 14 residues. Deletions cut 3 bases from V and 5 bases from J, with 12 bases between. The germline CDR1 and CDR2 sequences are LNHDA and SQIVND (reference sequence). The CDR3 DNA sequence: TGTGCCAGTAGTATCCGGGATTTTAGAGATACGCAGTATTTT. As protein: CASSIRDFRDTQYF.

The chain combines TRBV5-5 with TRBJ1-3, with D unresolved. V lost 7 bases and J lost 0, with 14 bases in between. Germline V gives CDR1 SGHKS, CDR2 YYEKEE (reference sequence). The CDR3 has 15 residues. This CDR3 reads CASGQTEPSGNTIYF. In DNA, the CDR3 is TGTGCCAGCGGTCAAACAGAGCCCTCTGGAAACACCATATATTTT.

The V gene is TRBV15, the J gene TRBJ2-3; possibly TRBD2 for D (6 bases). The CDR3 contains 12 residues. V lost 1 base and J lost 8, with 7 bases in between. Per germline, CDR1 LNHNV and CDR2 YYDKDF (reference sequence). The CDR3 spells CATSRVEGTQYF. CDR3 DNA: TGTGCCACCAGCAGAGTGGAGGGTACGCAGTATTTT.

The chain combines TRBV21-1 with TRBJ1-5; the table's TRBD1 call for D was not verified on the DNA. TRBV21-1 is designated a pseudogene. The CDR3 contains 18 residues. CDR3 loop: CASTLGLGRHRGNQPQHF. For the CDR3, the DNA is TGTGCCAGCACCCTTGGGTTGGGGCGGCACCGAGGCAATCAGCCCCAGCATTTT.

The V call is TRBV11-3, the J call TRBJ1-1; D remains unclear. This CDR3 is 15 amino acids long. V was pared by 5 bases and J by 0 bases, with 13 bases between. From germline, CDR1 is SGHNT and CDR2 YENEEA. This CDR3 is CASSPSWPMNTEAFF. CDR3 sequence (DNA): TGTGCCAGCAGCCCCTCATGGCCCATGAACACTGAAGCTTTCTTT.